The T cell receptor beta chain under discussion was sequenced for a study of blood T cells in healthy people across ages. Overall study results and limits: Because donor CMV status was unknown, expanded clonotype changes were possibly confounded. Naive T cell percentage showed a strong correlation with TCR beta diversity. Long-lived donors exceeded aged donors in naive CD4+ cells and diversity.

The CDR3 sequence is 14 residues long. Trimming stripped 3 bases from V and 11 bases from J, with 20 bases between. Germline assignment: CDR1 SGDLS and CDR2 YYNGEE. As for this clonotype: What it recognizes is unknown.

Sample-barcoded 5' priming and a J-beta primer mix drove a second PCR of roughly 6 to 12 cycles. Each of the cDNA molecules was tagged by a template-switch adaptor with 12 random nucleotides. TCRdb used MiXCR to reprocess the 5' RACE reads, holding one entry per CDR3 protein. The sample lists roughly 1.7 million distinct CDR3 sequences; almost 35% were seen once. Input material: blood. This chain links TRBV9 with TRBJ2-5; TRBD2 is a possible D gene (6 bases). This TCR was recovered from a woman under 40 in good health. The CDR3 loop is CASSDGTSPGEQYF. The DNA for the CDR3 is TGTGCCAGCAGCGATGGGACTTCCCCGGGAGAGCAGTACTTC.